This T cell receptor (beta chain) stems from a study of monozygotic twins with inflammatory bowel disease. The CDR3 is made up of 16 amino acids. Following a re-call of the 5' RACE reads, TCRdb has one entry per CDR3 protein and lacks DNA. Its clone listing holds around 97,000 distinct CDR3 sequences. This clonotype was obtained from a human donor with ulcerative colitis or Crohn's disease, or a healthy co-twin of an affected twin (not recorded which). The specimen was blood. This chain connects TRBV12-3 or TRBV12-4 to TRBJ2-4. This CDR3 reads CASTHGINLAKNIQYF.